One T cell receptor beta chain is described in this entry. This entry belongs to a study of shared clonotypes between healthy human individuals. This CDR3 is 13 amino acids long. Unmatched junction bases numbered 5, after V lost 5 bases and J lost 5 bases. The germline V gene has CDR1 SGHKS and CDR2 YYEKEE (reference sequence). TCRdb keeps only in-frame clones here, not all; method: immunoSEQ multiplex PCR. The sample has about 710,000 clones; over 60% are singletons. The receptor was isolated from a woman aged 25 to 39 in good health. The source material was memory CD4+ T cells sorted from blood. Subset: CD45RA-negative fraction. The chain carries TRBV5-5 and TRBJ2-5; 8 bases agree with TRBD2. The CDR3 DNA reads TGTGCCAGCAGTTACGGCGGGAGGGAGACCCAGTACTTC. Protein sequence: CASSYGGRETQYF.